This T cell receptor beta chain appears in the sequencing data of a study of shared clonotypes between healthy human individuals. Study details: Per donor, CD8 memory used one plate, CD8 naive used two, CD4 memory used three and CD4 naive used three.

Concerning this clone: Its specificity is not known. This sample also contains other DNA sequences that code for the same CDR3.

Method: immunoSEQ multiplex PCR; TCRdb's copy keeps in-frame clones and lacks some. Altogether more than 400,000 clones are present, approximately 94% being singletons, with the ten largest covering 0.064%. All donors were healthy HIV-negative adults lacking recent acute infections or vaccinations. Regarding the study as a whole: Sharing across four donors was highest in naive CD4 (around 5%) and lowest in memory CD8 (approximately 0.4%).

The receptor comes from a woman aged 25 to 45 in good health. The sample consisted of naive CD4+ T cells sorted from blood. The sample's subset: CD45RA+ positively selected.

The DNA of the CDR3 is TGCGCCAGCAGCGTGGGACAGGGGGAAGAGACCCAGTACTTC. Encoded protein: CASSVGQGEETQYF. The chain links TRBV5-1 to TRBJ2-5, with 11 positions matching TRBD1. CDR1 SGHRS and CDR2 YFSETQ come from the germline V gene. V lost 4 bases, J lost 3 bases, and 2 bases stayed unmatched. The CDR3 has 14 residues.